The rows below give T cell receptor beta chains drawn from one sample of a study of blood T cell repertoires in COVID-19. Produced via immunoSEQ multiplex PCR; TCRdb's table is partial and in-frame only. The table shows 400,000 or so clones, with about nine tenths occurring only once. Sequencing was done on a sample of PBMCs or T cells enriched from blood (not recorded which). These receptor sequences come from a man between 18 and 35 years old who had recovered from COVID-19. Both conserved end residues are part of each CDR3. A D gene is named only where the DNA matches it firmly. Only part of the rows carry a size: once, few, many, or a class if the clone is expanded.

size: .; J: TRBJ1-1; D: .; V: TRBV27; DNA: TGTGCCAGCAGTCCGCCCACCGGGACTAGGGCTTTCTTT; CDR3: CASSPPTGTRAFF
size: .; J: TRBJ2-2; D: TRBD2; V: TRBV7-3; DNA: TGTGCCAGCAGCGCGCTAGCGGGAGTAAACGGGGAGCTGTTTTTT; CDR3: CASSALAGVNGELFF
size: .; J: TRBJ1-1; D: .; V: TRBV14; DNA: TGTGCCAGCACTCCCCTACAGGGTTATAGGACTGAAGCTTTCTTT; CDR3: CASTPLQGYRTEAFF
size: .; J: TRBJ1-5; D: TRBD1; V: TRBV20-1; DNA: TGCAGTGCTAGTGGGACAGACGCCGTGCAGCCCCAGCATTTT; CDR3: CSASGTDAVQPQHF
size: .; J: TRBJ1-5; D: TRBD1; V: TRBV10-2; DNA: TGCGCCAGCAGTGCCCAGGGGGCGGAGCAGCCCCAGCATTTT; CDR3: CASSAQGAEQPQHF
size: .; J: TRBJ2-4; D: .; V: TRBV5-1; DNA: TGCGCCAGCAGCTTGGCAGTTGGTGGAGACATTCAGTACTTC; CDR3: CASSLAVGGDIQYF
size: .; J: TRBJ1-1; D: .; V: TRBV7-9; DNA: TGTGCCAGCAGCTTCTCAGGCGTGAACACTGAAGCTTTCTTT; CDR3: CASSFSGVNTEAFF
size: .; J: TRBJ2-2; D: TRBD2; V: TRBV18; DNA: TGTGCCAGCTCCCTTGACTTAGCGGGAGTCACCGGGGAGCTGTTTTTT; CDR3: CASSLDLAGVTGELFF
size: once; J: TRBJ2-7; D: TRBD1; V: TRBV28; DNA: TGTGCCAGCAGTTTCAACCGGGACAGCTACGAGCAGTACTTC; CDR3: CASSFNRDSYEQYF
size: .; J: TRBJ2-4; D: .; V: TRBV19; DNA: TGTGCCAGTAGTACGCTAGCGTCAATAGCCAAAAACATTCAGTACTTC; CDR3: CASSTLASIAKNIQYF
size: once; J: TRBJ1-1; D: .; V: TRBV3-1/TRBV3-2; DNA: TGTGCCAGCAGCATCTACGGACAGAAGAACACTGAAGCTTTCTTT; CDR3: CASSIYGQKNTEAFF
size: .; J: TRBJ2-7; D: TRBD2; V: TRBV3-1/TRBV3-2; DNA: TGTGCCAGCAGCCAAGATGGGGGAGGGGCTTTCTCCTACGAGCAGTACTTC; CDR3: CASSQDGGGAFSYEQYF
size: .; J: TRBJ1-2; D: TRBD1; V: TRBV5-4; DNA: TGTGCCAGCAGCTTGAGAGGGGGCTGGTATGGCTACACCTTC; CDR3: CASSLRGGWYGYTF
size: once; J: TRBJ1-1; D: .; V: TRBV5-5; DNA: TGTGCCAGCGGTCAGGAATACACTGAAGCTTTCTTT; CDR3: CASGQEYTEAFF
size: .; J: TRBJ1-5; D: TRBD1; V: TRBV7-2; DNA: TGTGCCAGCAGCTCCGGGACAGGGTATCAGCCCCAGCATTTT; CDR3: CASSSGTGYQPQHF
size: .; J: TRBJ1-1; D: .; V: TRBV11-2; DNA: TGTGCCAGCAGCTTGGGGCACTTCACTGAAGCTTTCTTT; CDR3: CASSLGHFTEAFF
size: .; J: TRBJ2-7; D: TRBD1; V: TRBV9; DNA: TGTGCCAGCAGCTCCGGGACAGGGGGCCGCGAGCAGTACTTC; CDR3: CASSSGTGGREQYF
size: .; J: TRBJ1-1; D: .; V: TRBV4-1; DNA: TGCGCCAGCAGCCGACAAGTGGGCCAGCGCGGGGCTTTCTTT; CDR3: CASSRQVGQRGAFF